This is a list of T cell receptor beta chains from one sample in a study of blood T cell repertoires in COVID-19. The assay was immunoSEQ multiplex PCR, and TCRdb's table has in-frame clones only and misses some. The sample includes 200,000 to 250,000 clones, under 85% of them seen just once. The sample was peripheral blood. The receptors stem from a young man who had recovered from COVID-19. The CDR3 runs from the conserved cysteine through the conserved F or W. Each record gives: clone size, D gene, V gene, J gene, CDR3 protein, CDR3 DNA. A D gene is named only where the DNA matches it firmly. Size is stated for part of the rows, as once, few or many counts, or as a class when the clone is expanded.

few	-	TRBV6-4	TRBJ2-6	CASSDTSSGANVLTF	TGTGCCAGCAGTGATACTAGCTCTGGGGCCAACGTCCTGACTTTC
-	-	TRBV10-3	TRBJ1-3	CAISALTESGNTIYF	TGTGCCATCAGTGCCCTCACAGAGAGCGGAAACACCATATATTTT
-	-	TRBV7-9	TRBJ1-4	CASSLALGRTNEKLFF	TGTGCCAGCAGCTTAGCCCTGGGGAGGACTAATGAAAAACTGTTTTTT
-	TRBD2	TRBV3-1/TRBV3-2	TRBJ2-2	CASSRGTSGYTGELFF	TGTGCCAGCAGCCGAGGGACTAGCGGATACACCGGGGAGCTGTTTTTT
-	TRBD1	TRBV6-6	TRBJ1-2	CASSDRAAIYGYTF	TGTGCCAGCAGTGACAGGGCAGCGATTTATGGCTACACCTTC
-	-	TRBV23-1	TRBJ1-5	CASSRLEGGDQPQHF	TGCGCCAGCAGTCGACTAGAGGGGGGGGATCAGCCCCAGCATTTT
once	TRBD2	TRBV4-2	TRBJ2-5	CASSRRAGDQETQYF	TGTGCCAGCAGCCGGCGAGCGGGGGACCAAGAGACCCAGTACTTC
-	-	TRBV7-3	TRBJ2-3	CASSLDGGFTDTQYF	TGTGCCAGCAGCCTAGACGGGGGTTTCACAGATACGCAGTATTTT
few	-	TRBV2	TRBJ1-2	CASSARRGPGYTF	TGTGCCAGCAGCGCTAGGCGGGGGCCAGGCTACACCTTC
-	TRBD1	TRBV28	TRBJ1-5	CASHHEGANQPQHF	TGTGCCAGCCATCATGAGGGGGCCAATCAGCCCCAGCATTTT
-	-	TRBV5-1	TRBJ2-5	CASSSRLVGETQYF	TGCGCCAGCAGCTCAAGACTAGTGGGTGAGACCCAGTACTTC
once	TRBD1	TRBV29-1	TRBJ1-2	CSVGGTGYGYTF	TGCAGCGTTGGGGGGACAGGCTATGGCTACACCTTC
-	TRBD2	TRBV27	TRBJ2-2	CAIRLGRGATNTGELFF	TGTGCCATTCGCCTGGGGCGGGGGGCCACGAACACCGGGGAGCTGTTTTTT
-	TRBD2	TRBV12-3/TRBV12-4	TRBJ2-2	CASRPSGTGELFF	TGTGCCAGCAGGCCTAGCGGCACCGGGGAGCTGTTTTTT
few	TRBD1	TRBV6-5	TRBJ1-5	CASTRQGDQPQHF	TGTGCCAGCACTAGACAGGGGGATCAGCCCCAGCATTTT
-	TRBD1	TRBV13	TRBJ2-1	CASSFRWGQGDNEQFF	TGTGCCAGCAGCTTCCGTTGGGGCCAGGGGGACAATGAGCAGTTCTTC
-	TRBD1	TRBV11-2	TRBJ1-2	CASSSTISGTGDYGYTF	TGTGCCAGCAGCTCGACGATATCCGGGACAGGGGACTATGGCTACACCTTC
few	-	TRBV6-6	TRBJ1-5	CASSYLGGDQPQHF	TGTGCCAGCAGTTACCTAGGAGGGGATCAGCCCCAGCATTTT
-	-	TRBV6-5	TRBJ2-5	CASSAMWGRRETQYF	TGTGCCAGCAGCGCCATGTGGGGGAGGCGGGAGACCCAGTACTTC
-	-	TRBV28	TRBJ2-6	CASSFLQNSGANVLTF	TGTGCCAGCAGTTTTTTGCAGAACTCTGGGGCCAACGTCCTGACTTTC
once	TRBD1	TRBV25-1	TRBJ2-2	CASSGGTGRTGELFF	TGTGCCAGCAGTGGTGGGACAGGGCGGACCGGGGAGCTGTTTTTT
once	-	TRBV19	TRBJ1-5	CASSSRGNNQPQHF	TGTGCCAGTAGTAGCAGGGGAAACAATCAGCCCCAGCATTTT
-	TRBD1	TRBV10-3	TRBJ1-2	CAISEGRGPGYTF	TGTGCCATCAGTGAAGGCAGGGGGCCTGGCTACACCTTC
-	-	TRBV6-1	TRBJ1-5	CASSETWQPQHF	TGTGCCAGCAGTGAGACATGGCAGCCCCAGCATTTT
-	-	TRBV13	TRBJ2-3	CASSQRGGLSTDTQYF	TGTGCCAGCAGCCAGAGGGGGGGGCTAAGCACAGATACGCAGTATTTT
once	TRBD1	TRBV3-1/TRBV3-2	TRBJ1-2	CASSPDRVYGYTF	TGTGCCAGCAGTCCTGACAGGGTCTATGGCTACACCTTC
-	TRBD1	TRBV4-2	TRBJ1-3	CASSQLGQGLASGNTIYF	TGTGCCAGCAGCCAACTGGGACAGGGATTGGCCTCTGGAAACACCATATATTTT
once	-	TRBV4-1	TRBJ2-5	CASSQAGSETQYF	TGCGCCAGCAGCCAAGCAGGGTCAGAGACCCAGTACTTC
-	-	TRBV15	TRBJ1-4	CATSRDLYRDATNEKLFF	TGTGCCACCAGCAGAGATCTTTACAGGGATGCAACTAATGAAAAACTGTTTTTT
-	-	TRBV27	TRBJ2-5	CASSLAGAGFGTQYF	TGTGCCAGCAGTTTAGCAGGGGCTGGGTTTGGGACCCAGTACTTC
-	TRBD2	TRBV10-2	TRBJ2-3	CASSTGTSGGDTQYF	TGCGCCAGCAGTACCGGGACTAGCGGCGGAGATACGCAGTATTTT
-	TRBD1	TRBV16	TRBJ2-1	CASSPGTVYNEQFF	TGTGCCAGCAGCCCCGGGACAGTATACAATGAGCAGTTCTTC
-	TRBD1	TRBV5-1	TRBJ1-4	CASATDRMDEKLFF	TGCGCCAGCGCAACGGACAGGATGGATGAAAAACTGTTTTTT
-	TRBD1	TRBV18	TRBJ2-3	CASSPRQGDTQYF	TGTGCCAGCTCACCCCGACAGGGAGATACGCAGTATTTT
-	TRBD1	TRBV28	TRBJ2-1	CASGDRASVHNEQFF	TGTGCCAGTGGGGACAGGGCTAGCGTCCACAATGAGCAGTTCTTC
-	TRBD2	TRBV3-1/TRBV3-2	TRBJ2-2	CASSQGRGGHTGELFF	TGTGCCAGCAGCCAAGGCCGGGGGGGCCACACCGGGGAGCTGTTTTTT
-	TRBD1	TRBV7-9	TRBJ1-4	CASSLGQGNEKLFF	TGTGCCAGCTCCCTCGGACAGGGGAATGAAAAACTGTTTTTT
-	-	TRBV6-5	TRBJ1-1	CASSYGRGASEAFF	TGTGCCAGCAGTTACGGTAGAGGAGCGTCTGAAGCTTTCTTT
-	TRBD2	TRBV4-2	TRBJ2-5	CASSQERGGQETQYF	TGTGCCAGCAGCCAAGAGCGGGGGGGCCAAGAGACCCAGTACTTC
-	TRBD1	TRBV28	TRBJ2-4	CASSRRDRLASIQYF	TGTGCCAGCAGTCGCCGGGACAGGCTCGCAAGCATTCAGTACTTC
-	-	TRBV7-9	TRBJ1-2	CASSPPTEAYGYTF	TGTGCCAGCAGCCCACCGACAGAGGCCTATGGCTACACCTTC
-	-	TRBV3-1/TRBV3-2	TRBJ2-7	CASSQARRSSYEQYF	TGTGCCAGCAGCCAAGCCCGGAGGAGCTCCTACGAGCAGTACTTC
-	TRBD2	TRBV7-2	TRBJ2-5	CASSYSGGSQETQYF	TGTGCCAGCAGTTATAGCGGGGGGTCCCAAGAGACCCAGTACTTC
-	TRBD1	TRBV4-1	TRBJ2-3	CASSQGGHRGTTDTQYF	TGCGCCAGCAGCCAAGGAGGTCACAGGGGCACGACAGATACGCAGTATTTT
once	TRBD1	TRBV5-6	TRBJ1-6	CASSAEFRQGKSPLHF	TGTGCCAGCAGCGCAGAGTTCCGACAGGGTAAATCACCCCTCCACTTT
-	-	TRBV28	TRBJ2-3	CASSPGHGTDTQYF	TGTGCCAGCAGTCCGGGACACGGCACAGATACGCAGTATTTT
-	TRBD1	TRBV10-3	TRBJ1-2	CAISDIKQGIGGCTF	TGTGCCATCAGTGACATAAAACAGGGGATTGGGGGTTGCACCTTC